This entry lists 28 T cell receptor beta chains sequenced from one sample in a study of T cell repertoires in cytomegalovirus infection. TCRdb reprocessed the reads via MiXCR and lists one record per CDR3 protein. The table records some 920,000 distinct CDR3 sequences, under 40% of them present only once. Which antigens these TCRs recognize remains unknown. The sample was cultured CD8+ T cells from PBMCs, taken from culture after CMV antigen stimulation. These receptors were collected from a human donor in good health (CMV status not recorded). Some clones in this sample may be carry-over from other donors' samples.

In its sample, this clonotype was seen once. The rearrangement links TRBV4-1 to TRBJ1-2; D unclear. Trimming took 5 bases from V and 3 from J, leaving 16 bases between them. Germline V gene lookup returns CDR1 MGHRA and CDR2 YSYEKL. This CDR3 spans 15 amino acids. The CDR3, as DNA: TGCGCCAGCAGCTTTGACACCGAGCTCCACTATGGCTACACCTTC. Its translation is CASSFDTELHYGYTF.

The sample holds many counts of this clonotype. The gene calls are TRBV7-6 and TRBJ2-5; 9 bases align to TRBD2. Germline values: CDR1 SGHVS, CDR2 FNYEAQ. The CDR3 totals 15 residues. The trim removed 5 bases at V and 5 bases at J, leaving 9 bases unmatched. The CDR3, as DNA: TGTGCCAGCAGCCCTAGAAGCGGGGGGCGGGAGACCCAGTACTTC. Its protein product is CASSPRSGGRETQYF. Variable domain in full (rest from reference TRBV7-6 and TRBJ2-5): GAGVSQSPRYKVTKRGQDVALRCDPISGHVSLYWYRQALGQGPEFLTYFNYEAQQDKSGLPNDRFSAERPEGSISTLTIQRTEQRDSAMYRCASSPRSGGRETQYFGPGTRLLVL.

This clonotype was counted only a few times. The chain links TRBV27 to TRBJ1-1; 7 bases agree with TRBD1. In germline, CDR1 is MNHEY, CDR2 SMNVEV (reference sequence). V shed 0 bases and J 1 base; nucleotides not matched to a gene: 8. The CDR3 has 17 residues. The CDR3 bases are TGTGCCAGCAGTTTATCCGGGACAGTTTTTCGGAACACTGAAGCTTTCTTT. This codes for CASSLSGTVFRNTEAFF.

V usage is TRBV27 and J usage is TRBJ2-7; D possibly matches TRBD1 or TRBD2 (5 bases each). The germline gives CDR1 MNHEY, CDR2 SMNVEV (reference sequence). V was cut by 6 bases and J by 4 bases, with 16 bases left in between. The CDR3 consists of 14 residues. The CDR3 bases are TGTGCCAGCAGATTGGGACCCGGGGCTTACGAGCAGTACGTC. This translates into CASRLGPGAYEQYV.

The chain recombines TRBV15 with TRBJ2-1, with D possibly being TRBD2 (7 bases). The CDR3 is 17 amino acids. V lost 5 bases and J 7 bases, leaving 24 bases between the germline ends. Germline V gene lookup returns CDR1 LNHNV and CDR2 YYDKDF (reference sequence). CDR3 nucleotide sequence: TGTGCCACCAGCTTTACGGGGTTTGGGGGGGCCGCTAATGAGCAGTTCTTC. Encoded protein: CATSFTGFGGAANEQFF. The full variable domain, with the rest looked up from reference TRBV15 and TRBJ2-1, is DAMVIQNPRYQVTQFGKPVTLSCSQTLNHNVMYWYQQKSSQAPKLLFHYYDKDFNNEADTPDNFQSRRPNTSFCFLDIRSPGLGDTAMYLCATSFTGFGGAANEQFFGPGTRLTVL.

The chain has TRBV5-1 and TRBJ2-5; 8 bases line up with TRBD1. Germline V gene lookup returns CDR1 SGHRS and CDR2 YFSETQ. The CDR3 loop spans 13 amino acids. Losses at the gene ends were 4 bases for V and 5 bases for J; bases not matched to a gene: 4. The CDR3 DNA reads TGCGCCAGCAGCAGGACAGGGTATGAGACCCAGTACTTC. It yields the protein CASSRTGYETQYF.

This chain joins TRBV12-3 or TRBV12-4 and TRBJ1-1; possible D gene TRBD1, 6 bases. V lost 3 bases and J lost 7, with 18 bases in between. The CDR3 sequence is 15 residues long. The CDR3 sequence: CASSFSGGGAREAFF. CDR3 sequence (DNA): TGTGCCAGCAGTTTCTCCGGAGGGGGGGCTCGTGAAGCTTTCTTT.

This clonotype was detected only a few times. A read error may account for a junction end that differs from germline. The chain uses TRBV7-7 and TRBJ2-3; 12 nucleotides line up with TRBD2. Germline-derived CDR1 and CDR2 are SSHAT and FNYEAQ (reference sequence). The CDR3 is 16 amino acids. The CDR3 here is CASSPGLAGPTDTQYF. The CDR3 coding sequence is TGTGCTAGCAGCCCCGGACTAGCGGGGCCCACAGATACGCAGTATTTT.

This clonotype was observed a handful of times. The chain carries TRBV7-2 and TRBJ2-1; 7 bases align to TRBD1. The CDR3 contains 15 residues. Germline V gives CDR1 SGHTA, CDR2 FQGNSA. The junction had 5 bases not matched to a gene; V was cut back by 4 bases and J by 2 bases. Written as DNA, the CDR3 is TGTGCCAGCAGCTATAGGGACAGCCCCTACAATGAGCAGTTCTTC. Translated: CASSYRDSPYNEQFF.

This rearrangement joins TRBV3-1 to TRBJ2-7, with unresolved D. The germline V and J ends were trimmed by 4 bases and 0 bases, with 13 bases remaining between them. Germline lookup yields CDR1 LGHDT and CDR2 YNNKEL (reference sequence). The CDR3 spans 15 residues. The chain's CDR3 is CASSLAGSLSYEQYF. CDR3 bases: TGTGCCAGCAGCCTAGCCGGGTCGCTCTCCTACGAGCAGTACTTC.

The gene calls are TRBV18 and TRBJ2-1; D is uncertain. The CDR3 covers 13 residues. Germline V CDR1 and CDR2: KGHSH, LQKENI. V was shortened by 0 bases and J by 7 bases, with 7 bases between the two germline ends. This CDR3 reads CASSPPLVNEQFF. For the CDR3, the DNA is TGTGCCAGCTCACCACCGTTGGTGAATGAGCAGTTCTTC.

This clonotype was seen repeatedly, ten times or more. This chain links TRBV6-8 with TRBJ2-2, with TRBD2 matching 11 bases. The CDR3 runs to 21 residues. Trimming took 2 bases from V and 0 from J; bases not matched to a gene: 14. Per germline, CDR1 MNHGY and CDR2 SAAAGT. The DNA of the CDR3 is TGTGCCAGCAGTTACCCGGGACTAGCGGAACTACAGGGGTCGAACACCGGGGAGCTGTTTTTT. It codes for CASSYPGLAELQGSNTGELFF.

The chain recombines TRBV28 with TRBJ2-3; D gene unclear. This CDR3 is built from 14 residues. CDR1 and CDR2 (germline): MDHEN, SYDVKM. Trimming took 2 bases from V and 4 from J, leaving 10 bases between them. The CDR3 DNA is TGTGCCAGCAGTTTACGGCAGAGCGCAGATACGCAGTATTTT. Residues: CASSLRQSADTQYF.

This chain joins TRBV7-1 and TRBJ1-4; maybe TRBD1 (5 bases). TRBV7-1 has ORF status, its function being uncertain. There are 12 residues in the CDR3. V lost 8 bases and J 8 bases, leaving 12 bases between the germline ends. In DNA form, the CDR3 reads TGTGCCAGCTCTTACCAGGGAGAAAAACTGTTTTTT. This encodes CASSYQGEKLFF.

The rearrangement joins TRBV7-8 to TRBJ2-3, with TRBD1 matching 9 bases. The CDR3 runs 17 residues. Trimming removed 1 base from V and 0 bases from J; junction bases left unmatched: 5. Germline V gene data show CDR1 as SGHVS and CDR2 as FQNEAQ. The CDR3 reads CASSLVPGTGSTDTQYF. The DNA for the CDR3 is TGTGCCAGCAGCTTAGTACCAGGGACAGGGAGCACAGATACGCAGTATTTT.

This rearrangement joins TRBV27 to TRBJ1-2; no firm D call. The CDR3 sequence is 15 residues long. The V end was cut by 4 bases, the J end by 4 bases, with 16 bases between. Germline V CDR1 and CDR2: MNHEY, SMNVEV (reference sequence). In DNA, the CDR3 is TGTGCCAGCAGTTGGCGTGGAGGAGAGATCTATGGCTACACCTTC. Its protein product is CASSWRGGEIYGYTF.

V gene TRBV6-5 combines with J gene TRBJ1-1; D might be TRBD1 (5 bases). Trimming removed 0 bases at V and 5 bases at J, with 10 bases between. CDR1 MNHEY and CDR2 SVGAGI come from the germline V gene. There are 14 residues in the CDR3. Here the CDR3 DNA reads TGTGCCAGCAGTTACTCTGGGACCGCAACTGAAGCTTTCTTT. As protein: CASSYSGTATEAFF.

This clonotype appeared a few times. The chain employs TRBV28 and TRBJ2-7; D unclear. The CDR3 length is 14 residues. Between the trimmed V and J ends, which lost 2 bases and 5 bases, there was a span of 13 bases. CDR1 MDHEN and CDR2 SYDVKM come from the germline V gene. As DNA, the CDR3 is TGTGCCAGCAGTTTAGAGAGTTTGGGGAACGAGCAGTACGTC. Translated, it gives CASSLESLGNEQYV.

This clonotype came up a few times. The chain joins TRBV19 to TRBJ1-5; TRBD1 is a possible D gene (5 bases). The germline gives CDR1 LNHDA, CDR2 SQIVND (reference sequence). The CDR3 loop spans 13 amino acids. V shed 9 bases and J shed 2 bases, with 11 bases lying between them. CDR3 nucleotide sequence: TGTGCCAGCCTAATGGGGGGCAATCAGCCCCAGCATTTT. Translation: CASLMGGNQPQHF.

This clonotype occurred a few times. V is TRBV27 and J is TRBJ2-3, with D perhaps being TRBD1 or TRBD2 (5 bases each). There are 11 residues in the CDR3. Deletions cut 10 bases from V and 5 bases from J, with 10 bases between. CDR1 MNHEY and CDR2 SMNVEV come from the germline V gene (reference sequence). As DNA, the CDR3 is TGTGCCACCTTGAGGGGAGATACGCAGTATTTT. Its translation: CATLRGDTQYF.

The gene calls are TRBV6-5 and TRBJ1-2; D is undetermined. Germline CDR1 and CDR2: MNHEY and SVGAGI. V lost 0 bases and J 4 bases, leaving 9 bases between the germline ends. The length of the CDR3 is 14 residues. The CDR3 bases are TGTGCCAGCAGTTACTCGAATATAGGCTATGGCTACACCTTC. This sequence encodes CASSYSNIGYGYTF.

V and J are TRBV6-2 or TRBV6-3 and TRBJ2-1, with D tentatively TRBD1 (5 bases). The CDR3 has 15 amino acids. Looked up from germline, CDR1 is MNHEY and CDR2 is SVGEGT. V was trimmed by 0 bases and J by 4 bases, leaving 10 bases between them. The DNA of the CDR3 is TGTGCCAGCAGTTACTCGGTAAACAGGTACAATGAGCAGTTCTTC. Residues: CASSYSVNRYNEQFF.

This chain uses TRBV19 with TRBJ2-1, with D tentatively TRBD1 or TRBD2 (6 bases each). Trimming removed 1 base at V and 3 bases at J, with 10 bases between. CDR3 length: 15 residues. Germline-derived CDR1 and CDR2 are LNHDA and SQIVND (reference sequence). The CDR3: CASSIGGADYNEQFF. CDR3 DNA sequence: TGTGCCAGTAGTATAGGGGGGGCTGACTACAATGAGCAGTTCTTC.

The chain couples TRBV20-1 to TRBJ2-2; 12 bases map to TRBD2. Per germline, CDR1 DFQATT and CDR2 SNEGSKA (reference sequence). The V segment lost 7 bases and the J segment 0 bases; nucleotides outside the gene matches: 6. The CDR3 extends over 16 amino acids. The CDR3 sequence: CSVSLAGGTNTGELFF. For the CDR3, the DNA is TGCAGTGTTTCACTAGCGGGGGGAACGAACACCGGGGAGCTGTTTTTT.

V is TRBV4-1 and J is TRBJ1-1, with D uncertain. Germline V gene lookup returns CDR1 MGHRA and CDR2 YSYEKL. This CDR3 spans 14 amino acids. The ends were cut back, 0 bases at V and 3 bases at J, with 8 bases in the middle. CDR3 sequence reads: CASSQDGVYTEAFF. CDR3 sequence (DNA): TGCGCCAGCAGCCAAGATGGGGTGTACACTGAAGCTTTCTTT.

The chain employs TRBV12-3 or TRBV12-4 and TRBJ1-3, with D unresolved. CDR3 length equals 16 residues. Trimming took 1 base from V and 0 from J, leaving 10 bases between them. The CDR3 nucleotides are TGTGCCAGCAGTTTAGAAAGCAGGAGCTCTGGAAACACCATATATTTT. It translates to CASSLESRSSGNTIYF.

The rearrangement uses TRBV29-1 and TRBJ1-2; TRBD1 agrees at 7 bases. This CDR3 is 12 amino acids long. V lost 7 bases to trimming and J lost 5 bases; unmatched junction nucleotides: 7. In germline, CDR1 is SQVTM, CDR2 ANQGSEA. CDR3 sequence (DNA): TGCAGCGCAACCGGGACAGTATATGGCTACACCTTC. Protein: CSATGTVYGYTF.

The chain joins TRBV18 to TRBJ2-3, with unresolved D. The V end lost 4 bases, the J end lost 0 bases, and 14 bases lay between the germline ends. Germline V gives CDR1 KGHSH, CDR2 LQKENI. This CDR3 comprises 16 residues. CDR3 sequence: CASSLVRTSSTDTQYF. CDR3 in DNA: TGTGCCAGCTCACTCGTAAGGACGTCTAGCACAGATACGCAGTATTTT.